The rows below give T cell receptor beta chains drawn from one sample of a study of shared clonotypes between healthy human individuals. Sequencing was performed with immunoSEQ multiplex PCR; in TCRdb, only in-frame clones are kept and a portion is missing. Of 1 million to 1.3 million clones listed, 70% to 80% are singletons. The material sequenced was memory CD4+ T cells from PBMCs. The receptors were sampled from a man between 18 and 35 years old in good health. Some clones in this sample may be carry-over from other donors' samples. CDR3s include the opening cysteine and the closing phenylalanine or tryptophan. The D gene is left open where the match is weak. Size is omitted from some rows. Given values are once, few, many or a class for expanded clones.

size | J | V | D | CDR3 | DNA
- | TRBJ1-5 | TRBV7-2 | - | CASQDSHSNQPQHF | TGTGCCAGCCAGGACAGCCATAGCAATCAGCCCCAGCATTTT
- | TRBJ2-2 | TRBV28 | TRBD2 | CASSFQRGLAGGRRAGELFF | TGTGCCAGCAGTTTCCAACGCGGACTAGCGGGAGGCCGACGAGCCGGGGAGCTGTTTTTT
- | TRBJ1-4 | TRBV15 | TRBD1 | CATSRGQGAIEKLFF | TGTGCCACCAGCAGAGGCCAGGGGGCTATCGAAAAACTGTTTTTT
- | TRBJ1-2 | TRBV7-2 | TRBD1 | CASSSNRGGEYYGYTF | TGTGCCAGCAGCTCTAATAGAGGGGGCGAATACTATGGCTACACCTTC
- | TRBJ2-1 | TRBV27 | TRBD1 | CASSSNRGYYNEQFF | TGTGCCAGCAGTTCCAACAGGGGGTACTACAATGAGCAGTTCTTC
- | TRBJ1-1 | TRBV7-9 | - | CASSAQGDTEAFF | TGTGCCAGCAGCGCCCAGGGAGACACTGAAGCTTTCTTT
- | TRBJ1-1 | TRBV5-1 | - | CASSLTSDSYTEAFF | TGCGCCAGCAGCCTAACGTCTGACAGCTACACTGAAGCTTTCTTT
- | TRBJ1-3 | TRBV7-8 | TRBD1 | CASSPRDSPYDTIYF | TGTGCCAGCAGCCCCCGGGACAGCCCATATGACACCATATATTTT
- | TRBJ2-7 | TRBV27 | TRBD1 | CASSVMGTGSSYEQYF | TGTGCCAGCAGTGTAATGGGGACAGGGAGCTCCTACGAGCAGTACTTC
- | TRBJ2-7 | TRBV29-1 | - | CSVSGEAYEQYF | TGCAGCGTTTCGGGGGAGGCCTACGAGCAGTACTTC
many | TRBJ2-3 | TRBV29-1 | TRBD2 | CSGQTSASTDTQYF | TGCAGCGGGCAGACTAGCGCGAGCACAGATACGCAGTATTTT
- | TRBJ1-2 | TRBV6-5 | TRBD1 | CASRRTGGSYGYTF | TGTGCCAGCAGACGGACAGGGGGCAGCTATGGCTACACCTTC
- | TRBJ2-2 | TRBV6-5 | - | CASRRNTGELFF | TGTGCCAGCAGGAGGAACACCGGGGAGCTGTTTTTT
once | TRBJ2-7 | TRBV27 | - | CASSFGRASSYEQYF | TGTGCCAGCAGTTTCGGCCGGGCCAGTTCCTACGAGCAGTACTTC
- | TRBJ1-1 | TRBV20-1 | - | CSASGWTEAFF | TGCAGTGCTAGTGGGTGGACTGAAGCTTTCTTT
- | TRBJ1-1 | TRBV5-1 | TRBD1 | CASSRDRVNTEAFF | TGCGCCAGCAGCCGGGACAGGGTGAACACTGAAGCTTTCTTT
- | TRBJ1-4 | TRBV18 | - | CASSPPSNEKLFF | TGTGCCAGCTCTCCGCCGTCAAATGAAAAACTGTTTTTT
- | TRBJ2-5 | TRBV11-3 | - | CASSLDRGAMGETQYF | TGTGCCAGCAGCTTAGATCGAGGCGCCATGGGTGAGACCCAGTACTTC
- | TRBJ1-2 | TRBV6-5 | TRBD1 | CASSVRDSRGYTF | TGTGCCAGCAGCGTCCGGGACAGTCGAGGCTACACCTTC
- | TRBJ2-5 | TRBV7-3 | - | CASSSGRQMAETQYF | TGTGCCAGCAGCTCCGGACGACAGATGGCGGAGACCCAGTACTTC
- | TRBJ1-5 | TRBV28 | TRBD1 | CASRTGLSNQPQHF | TGTGCCAGCCGGACAGGCTTAAGCAATCAGCCCCAGCATTTT
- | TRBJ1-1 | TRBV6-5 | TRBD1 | CASNRGRRTEAFF | TGTGCCAGCAACAGGGGGCGGAGGACTGAAGCTTTCTTT
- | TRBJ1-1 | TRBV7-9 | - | CASSLEGPNAEAFF | TGTGCCAGCAGCTTAGAAGGGCCGAACGCTGAAGCTTTCTTT
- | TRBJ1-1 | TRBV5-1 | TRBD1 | CASSDIGGWTEAFF | TGCGCCAGCAGCGATATAGGGGGCTGGACTGAAGCTTTCTTT
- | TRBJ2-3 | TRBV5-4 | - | CASSLVTNPDTDTQYF | TGTGCCAGCAGCTTGGTCACTAACCCCGACACAGATACGCAGTATTTT
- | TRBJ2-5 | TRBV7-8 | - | CASSHLVAQLETQYF | TGTGCCAGCAGCCACCTGGTGGCCCAGCTGGAGACCCAGTACTTC
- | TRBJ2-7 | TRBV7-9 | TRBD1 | CASRSTGDEQYF | TGTGCCAGCAGGTCGACAGGGGACGAGCAGTACTTC
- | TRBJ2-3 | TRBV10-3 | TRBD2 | CAIRAGNGLADSTDTQYF | TGTGCCATCAGGGCAGGGAACGGACTAGCGGACAGCACAGATACGCAGTATTTT
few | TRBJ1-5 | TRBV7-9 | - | CASSLSVNQPQHF | TGTGCCAGCAGCTTATCTGTAAATCAGCCCCAGCATTTT
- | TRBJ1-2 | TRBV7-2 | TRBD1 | CASSFDRGSNYGYTF | TGTGCCAGCAGCTTCGACAGGGGTTCAAACTATGGCTACACCTTC
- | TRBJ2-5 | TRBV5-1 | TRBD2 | CASSPGLASETQYF | TGCGCCAGCAGTCCGGGACTAGCGTCGGAGACCCAGTACTTC
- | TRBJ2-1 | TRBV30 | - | CACAQYNEQFF | TGTGCCTGCGCCCAATACAATGAGCAGTTCTTC
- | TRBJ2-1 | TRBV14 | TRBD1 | CASSQRGRWTGEPEQFF | TGTGCCAGCAGCCAAAGGGGGCGGTGGACAGGGGAACCTGAGCAGTTCTTC
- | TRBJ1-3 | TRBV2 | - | CASTSMPLRDSGNTIYF | TGTGCCAGCACCTCTATGCCCCTCAGAGACTCTGGAAACACCATATATTTT
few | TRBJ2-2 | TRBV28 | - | CASSSYLGGELFF | TGTGCCAGCAGTTCGTACTTAGGGGGGGAGCTGTTTTTT
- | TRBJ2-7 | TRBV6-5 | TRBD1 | CASSLNRDRGGEQYF | TGTGCCAGCAGCTTAAACCGGGACAGGGGAGGTGAGCAGTACTTC
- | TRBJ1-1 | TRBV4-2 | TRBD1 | CASSGGGLGSPEAFF | TGTGCCAGCAGCGGAGGGGGCCTCGGGTCCCCTGAAGCTTTCTTT